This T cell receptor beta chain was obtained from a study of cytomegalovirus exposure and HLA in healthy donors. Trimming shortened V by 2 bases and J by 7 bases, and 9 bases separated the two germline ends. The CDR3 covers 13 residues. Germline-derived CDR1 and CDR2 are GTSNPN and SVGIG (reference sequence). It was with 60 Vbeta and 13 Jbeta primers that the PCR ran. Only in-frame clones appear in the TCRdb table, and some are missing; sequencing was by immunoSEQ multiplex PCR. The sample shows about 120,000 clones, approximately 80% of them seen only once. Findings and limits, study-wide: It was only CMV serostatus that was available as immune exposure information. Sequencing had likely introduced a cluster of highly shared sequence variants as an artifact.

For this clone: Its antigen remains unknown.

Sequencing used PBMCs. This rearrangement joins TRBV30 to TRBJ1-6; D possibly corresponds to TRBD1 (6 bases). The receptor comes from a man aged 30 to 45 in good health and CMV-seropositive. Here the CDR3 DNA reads TGTGCCTGGAGTCTACAGGGCAATTCACCCCTCCACTTT. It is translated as CAWSLQGNSPLHF.